Listed below are T cell receptor beta chains from one sample, sequenced in a study of T cells after yellow fever vaccination. One entry per CDR3 protein, called by TCRdb with MiXCR from the 5' RACE reads. This sample has 95,000 to 150,000 distinct CDR3 sequences, with over 8% found just once. Sequencing used CD8+ T cells sorted from PBMCs, obtained on the day of the yellow fever booster vaccination. The receptor set was obtained from a man between 18 and 35 years old who received the YFV17D yellow fever vaccine. The CDR3 runs from the conserved cysteine through the conserved F or W. A D gene is named only where the DNA matches it firmly. Only part of the rows carry a size: once, few, many, or a class if the clone is expanded.

clone_size,d_call,j_call,v_call,cdr3_length,cdr3_aa,cdr3_nt
few,.,TRBJ1-1,TRBV6-5,15,CASSPSLSGGTEAFF,TGTGCCAGCAGCCCATCCCTTAGCGGTGGGACTGAAGCTTTCTTT
.,.,TRBJ2-5,TRBV7-9,14,CASSSSLQRETQYF,TGTGCCAGCAGCTCAAGTTTACAGAGGGAGACCCAGTACTTC
.,.,TRBJ1-5,TRBV12-3/TRBV12-4,14,CASSTFGENQPQHF,TGTGCCAGCAGTACGTTCGGAGAGAATCAGCCCCAGCATTTT
many,.,TRBJ2-5,TRBV10-3,13,CAISAEGQETQYF,TGTGCCATCAGTGCGGAGGGGCAAGAGACCCAGTACTTC
.,.,TRBJ1-2,TRBV10-3,17,CAISEPTSEGRVNGYTF,TGTGCCATCAGTGAGCCCACCTCGGAGGGGAGGGTCAATGGCTACACCTTC
few,TRBD2,TRBJ2-3,TRBV12-3/TRBV12-4,17,CASSLARAGGTTDTQYF,TGTGCCAGCAGTTTAGCGCGAGCGGGGGGTACCACAGATACGCAGTATTTT
few,.,TRBJ1-1,TRBV5-1,14,CASSWRDLATEAFF,TGCGCCAGCAGCTGGAGGGATCTAGCCACTGAAGCTTTCTTT
few,.,TRBJ1-3,TRBV9,14,CASSAPDSGNTIYF,TGTGCCAGCAGCGCGCCGGACAGTGGAAACACCATATATTTT
few,.,TRBJ1-2,TRBV3-1,13,CASSTVARDGYTF,TGTGCCAGCAGCACGGTGGCCCGGGATGGCTACACCTTC
.,.,TRBJ1-6,TRBV11-1,12,CASSSPGRPLHF,TGTGCCAGCAGCTCACCCGGGAGGCCCCTCCACTTT
.,.,TRBJ2-1,TRBV7-9,9,CATDNEQFF,TGTGCCACCGACAATGAGCAGTTCTTC
few,TRBD1,TRBJ2-3,TRBV9,16,CASSVATGTGVDTQYF,TGTGCCAGCAGCGTAGCTACAGGGACAGGGGTAGATACGCAGTATTTT
.,.,TRBJ2-3,TRBV5-1,14,CASSHAGSTDTQYF,TGCGCCAGCAGCCACGCCGGTAGCACAGATACGCAGTATTTT
few,.,TRBJ2-2,TRBV12-3/TRBV12-4,14,CASGTSANTGELFF,TGTGCCAGCGGGACATCCGCGAACACCGGGGAGCTGTTTTTT
few,.,TRBJ2-3,TRBV11-2,15,CASKLVPGHPDTQYF,TGTGCCAGCAAGTTGGTTCCTGGACACCCCGATACGCAGTATTTT
few,.,TRBJ1-5,TRBV12-3/TRBV12-4,15,CASSGDSNGGQPQHF,TGTGCCAGCAGCGGCGACAGTAACGGGGGTCAGCCCCAGCATTTT
.,.,TRBJ1-6,TRBV7-9,16,CASSLDGRVANSPLHF,TGTGCCAGCAGCTTGGACGGCCGTGTGGCGAATTCACCCCTCCACTTT
.,.,TRBJ1-1,TRBV5-6,13,CASRFGRWAEAFF,TGTGCCAGCAGGTTTGGACGCTGGGCTGAAGCTTTCTTT
many,TRBD2,TRBJ2-1,TRBV4-1,15,CASNRLPSGGNEQFF,TGCGCCAGCAACAGGCTGCCTAGCGGGGGTAATGAGCAGTTCTTC
few,TRBD2,TRBJ2-5,TRBV5-1,15,CASSLVLAGKETQYF,TGCGCCAGCAGCTTGGTGCTAGCGGGGAAAGAGACCCAGTACTTC
few,TRBD2,TRBJ2-3,TRBV12-3/TRBV12-4,15,CASRAPGGPGDTQYF,TGTGCCAGCAGGGCCCCGGGGGGACCCGGAGATACGCAGTATTTT
.,.,TRBJ2-1,TRBV4-3,19,CASSQDRGGWTRGYNEQFF,TGCGCCAGCAGCCAAGATAGGGGGGGGTGGACGAGGGGCTACAATGAGCAGTTCTTC
.,.,TRBJ1-2,TRBV12-3/TRBV12-4,13,CASRSGRGYGYTF,TGTGCCAGCAGGTCGGGTCGTGGCTATGGCTACACCTTC
few,.,TRBJ2-5,TRBV7-9,15,CASSLTGNLAETQYF,TGTGCCAGCAGCTTAACGGGTAACCTAGCGGAGACCCAGTACTTC
few,TRBD1,TRBJ1-5,TRBV6-2/TRBV6-3,18,CASSYPSGTGAANQPQHF,TGTGCCAGCAGTTACCCTTCCGGGACAGGGGCCGCCAATCAGCCCCAGCATTTT
few,.,TRBJ2-2,TRBV5-1,15,CASSLVLGRSGELFF,TGCGCCAGCAGCTTGGTTCTGGGGCGCTCCGGGGAGCTGTTTTTT
few,.,TRBJ2-3,TRBV20-1,14,CSAEGALITDTQYF,TGCAGTGCGGAGGGGGCCTTAATCACAGATACGCAGTATTTT
.,TRBD2,TRBJ2-5,TRBV11-2,19,CASSLAASGGTTAQETQYF,TGTGCCAGCAGCTTAGCTGCTAGCGGGGGCACAACCGCCCAAGAGACCCAGTACTTC
few,.,TRBJ1-1,TRBV5-6,13,CASSRTVDTEAFF,TGTGCCAGCAGCCGGACTGTAGACACTGAAGCTTTCTTT
.,TRBD1,TRBJ2-2,TRBV3-1,19,CASISSSGTGGIYTGELFF,TGTGCCAGCATCTCATCATCCGGGACAGGGGGCATCTACACCGGGGAGCTGTTTTTT
few,.,TRBJ2-1,TRBV20-1,13,CSARRDTYNEQFF,TGCAGTGCTCGGCGGGACACCTACAATGAGCAGTTCTTC
.,.,TRBJ2-7,TRBV12-3/TRBV12-4,12,CASSLDSPEQYF,TGTGCCAGCAGCCTGGACAGCCCCGAGCAGTACTTC
.,.,TRBJ2-7,TRBV7-3,13,CASSFGLAGEQYF,TGTGCCAGCAGTTTTGGGCTAGCCGGCGAGCAGTACTTC
many,TRBD2,TRBJ2-2,TRBV7-2,15,CASSLSGGASGELFF,TGTGCCAGCAGCTTGAGCGGGGGGGCTTCCGGGGAGCTGTTTTTT
.,TRBD2,TRBJ2-4,TRBV7-6,17,CASSWTLAGGPRAIQYF,TGTGCCAGCAGCTGGACTCTAGCGGGGGGTCCCCGGGCCATTCAGTACTTC
few,TRBD2,TRBJ2-3,TRBV7-9,14,CASRFGGGPDTQYF,TGTGCCAGCAGGTTTGGCGGGGGGCCTGATACGCAGTATTTT
few,.,TRBJ1-5,TRBV4-1,15,CASSQGPAGGQPQHF,TGCGCCAGCAGCCAAGGGCCGGCAGGCGGACAGCCCCAGCATTTT
many,.,TRBJ1-1,TRBV6-2/TRBV6-3,16,CASGPTPAGPNTEAFF,TGTGCCAGCGGACCTACCCCAGCCGGCCCGAACACTGAAGCTTTCTTT
few,.,TRBJ2-1,TRBV20-1,14,CSARIYSSYNEQFF,TGCAGTGCTAGGATCTACAGCTCCTACAATGAGCAGTTCTTC
few,.,TRBJ2-1,TRBV19,14,CASSIPPAYNEQFF,TGTGCCAGTAGTATCCCGCCAGCTTACAATGAGCAGTTCTTC